This passage covers 9 T cell receptor beta chains from one sample sequenced in a study of shared clonotypes between healthy human individuals. The repertoire was sequenced with immunoSEQ multiplex PCR; TCRdb's copy has only in-frame clones and lacks some. The table lists about 2.4 million clones, 93% of them singletons, with around 0.4% in the top ten. The sequencing input was naive CD4+ T cells from PBMCs. Subset denoted: CD45RA+ positively selected. Every receptor here comes from a young man in good health. Some clones in this sample may be carry-over from other donors' samples.

V usage is TRBV5-5 and J usage is TRBJ1-2, with a tentative D call TRBD1 (6 bases). The CDR3 length is 12 residues. Germline V gives CDR1 SGHKS, CDR2 YYEKEE (reference sequence). V was cut by 4 bases and J by 4 bases, with 8 bases left in between. The CDR3 DNA reads TGTGCCAGCAGCAAGGACAGCTATGGCTACACCTTC. Protein: CASSKDSYGYTF.

In the case of this clone: This sample also contains other DNA sequences that code for the same CDR3. The chain recombines TRBV27 with TRBJ2-7; TRBD2 agrees at 7 bases. V was pared by 2 bases and J by 2 bases, with 6 bases of the junction left unmatched. Per germline, CDR1 MNHEY and CDR2 SMNVEV (reference sequence). The CDR3 spans 15 residues. CDR3 nucleotide sequence: TGTGCCAGCAGTTTAGGAGCGGGAAGGACCTACGAGCAGTACTTC. This translates into CASSLGAGRTYEQYF.

This clone was detected a few times. This chain links TRBV7-9 with TRBJ1-1, with 11 positions matching TRBD1. This CDR3 contains 15 residues. Germline CDR1 and CDR2: SEHNR and FQNEAQ (reference sequence). The J segment lost 3 bases and the V segment lost 6 bases, leaving 6 bases of the junction unmatched. CDR3 sequence: CASSPDRGRYTEAFF. For the CDR3, the DNA is TGTGCCAGCAGTCCGGACAGGGGGCGGTACACTGAAGCTTTCTTT.

Comments on this clone: This sample includes further DNA sequences coding for the same CDR3. The CDR3 DNA reads as TGTGCCAGCAGTGAGACTAGCGGGGCATACAATGAGCAGTTCTTC. This sequence encodes CASSETSGAYNEQFF. The V gene is TRBV6-4, the J gene TRBJ2-1, with TRBD2 matching 11 bases. This CDR3 region has 15 residues. CDR1 MRHNA and CDR2 SNTAGT come from the germline V gene. With 3 bases clipped from V and 4 bases from J, the junction kept 2 bases outside the gene matches.

The chain recombines TRBV12-5 with TRBJ2-5; D gene uncertain. The CDR3 length is 12 residues. The V end was cut by 6 bases, the J end by 2 bases, with 7 bases between. CDR1 LGHNT and CDR2 FRNRAP come from the germline V gene. The CDR3 sequence is CASGPKQETQYF. CDR3 coding DNA: TGTGCTAGTGGACCAAAACAAGAGACCCAGTACTTC.

V usage is TRBV4-2 and J usage is TRBJ2-1, with TRBD2 matching 13 bases. The CDR3 covers 21 residues. Trimming removed 0 bases from V and 1 base from J; junction bases left unmatched: 12. CDR1 LGHNA and CDR2 YNFKEQ come from the germline V gene. The chain's CDR3 is CASSQDPRTSGRVGSYNEQFF. In DNA, the CDR3 is TGTGCCAGCAGCCAAGATCCCCGGACTAGCGGGAGAGTGGGGTCCTACAATGAGCAGTTCTTC.

As to this clone: Distinct nucleotide sequences in the sample also encode this CDR3. The genes are TRBV29-1 and TRBJ2-1; 10 nucleotides match TRBD2. The CDR3 runs to 13 residues. The V and J ends lost 6 bases and 4 bases, in that order; junction bases with no gene match: 3. Germline CDR1 SQVTM, CDR2 ANQGSEA. This CDR3 is CSVSGRAYNEQFF. In DNA form, the CDR3 reads TGCAGCGTGAGCGGGAGGGCATACAATGAGCAGTTCTTC.

This clone was found once. The CDR3 loop reads CASSDGYTQYF. The CDR3 nucleotides read TGCGCCAGCAGTGACGGCTACACGCAGTATTTT. V usage is TRBV10-1 and J usage is TRBJ2-3; no reliable D call. Trimming cost V 3 bases and J 9 bases, with 7 bases left between them. The CDR3 covers 11 residues. The germline gives CDR1 WNHNN, CDR2 SYGVQD (reference sequence).

This clone came up a few times. This chain connects TRBV5-4 to TRBJ1-1; no clear D gene. Trimming took off 5 bases at V and 3 bases at J, with 14 bases between the two ends. Germline-derived CDR1 and CDR2 are SGHNT and YYREEE (reference sequence). The length of the CDR3 is 14 residues. This CDR3 reads CASSLARRDTEAFF. The CDR3 DNA follows: TGTGCCAGCAGTCTTGCACGGCGGGACACTGAAGCTTTCTTT.